The clone carrying this T cell receptor beta chain was picked up many times. The antigen remains unidentified. This entry is derived from a study of CD8+CD57+ T cells in acquired aplastic anemia. The overall study: An average of about 3.4 ug of DNA was obtained from sorted CD4+ and CD8+ cells. Findings of the study overall: Between patients and controls, CD8+ Simpson's diversity did not vary significantly.

CD8+CD57+ cell expansion, shown by flow cytometry, had occurred in the patients selected for sequencing. Severe acquired aplastic anemia was diagnosed in all patients. Genomic DNA, serving as template, underwent TCR beta VDJ and CDR3 profiling. Each CDR3 protein gets one entry after TCRdb re-called the reads with MiXCR. Among some 160,000 distinct CDR3 sequences listed, 45% to 50% were seen once. The CDR3 is made up of 12 amino acids. The V end was cut by 9 bases, the J end by 1 base, with 9 bases between. The germline CDR1 and CDR2 sequences are LNHDA and SQIVND (reference sequence). The receptor was derived from a human donor with aplastic anemia. The chain joins TRBV19 to TRBJ1-1; D call uncertain. The sample taken for sequencing was sorted CD4+, CD8+, or CD8+CD57+ T cells (not recorded which) from PBMCs. CDR3: CASSPGNTEAFF. The CDR3 nucleotides are TGTGCCAGCAGCCCGGGGAACACTGAAGCTTTCTTT. The full variable domain, completed using reference TRBV19 and TRBJ1-1, is DGGITQSPKYLFRKEGQNVTLSCEQNLNHDAMYWYRQDPGQGLRLIYYSQIVNDFQKGDIAEGYSVSREKKESFPLTVTSAQKNPTAFYLCASSPGNTEAFFGQGTRLTVV.